Sequencing of this T cell receptor (beta chain) was carried out in a study of blood T cells in healthy people across ages. Sample-barcoded 5' priming and a J-beta primer mix drove a second PCR of about 6 to 12 cycles. A single record per CDR3 protein comes from TCRdb applying MiXCR to the 5' RACE reads. The repertoire consists of around 780,000 distinct CDR3 sequences, with roughly 26% occurring once and the leading ten covering 3%. Germline V gives CDR1 MNHEY, CDR2 SVGAGI. V was trimmed by 2 bases and J by 0 bases, leaving 16 bases between them. This CDR3 contains 17 residues. The same sample was also studied in work on T cells of mothers and their children.

The chain employs TRBV6-5 and TRBJ2-5; TRBD1 is a possible D gene (6 bases). This sequence originates from a boy aged 5-17 years in good health. The sample was blood. This chain's CDR3 is CASSYGARGKYQETQYF. The CDR3 bases are TGTGCCAGCAGTTACGGGGCCAGGGGAAAGTACCAAGAGACCCAGTACTTC.